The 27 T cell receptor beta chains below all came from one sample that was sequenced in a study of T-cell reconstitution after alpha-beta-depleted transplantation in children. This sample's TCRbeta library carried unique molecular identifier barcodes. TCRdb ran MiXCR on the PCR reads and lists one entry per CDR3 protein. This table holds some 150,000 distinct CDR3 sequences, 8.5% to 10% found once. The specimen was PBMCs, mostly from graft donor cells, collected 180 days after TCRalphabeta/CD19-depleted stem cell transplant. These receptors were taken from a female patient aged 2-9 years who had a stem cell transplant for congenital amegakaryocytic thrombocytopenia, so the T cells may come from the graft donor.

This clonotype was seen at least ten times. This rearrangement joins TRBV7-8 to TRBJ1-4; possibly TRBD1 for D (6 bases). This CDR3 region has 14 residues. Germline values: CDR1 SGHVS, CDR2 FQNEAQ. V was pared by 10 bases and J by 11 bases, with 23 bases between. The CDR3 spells CATATDRGIGKLFF. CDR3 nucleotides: TGTGCCACAGCCACTGATAGGGGGATTGGGAAACTGTTTTTT.

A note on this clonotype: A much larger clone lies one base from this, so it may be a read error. CDR3 sequence (DNA): TGTGCCAGCAGGTCTAGCAGGGCGAACACCGGGGAGCCGTTTTTT. Translation: CASRSSRANTGEPFF. The chain carries TRBV25-1 and TRBJ2-2, with D perhaps assigned TRBD1 or TRBD2 (5 bases each). Germline V CDR1 and CDR2: MGHDK, SYGVNS. The length of the CDR3 is 15 residues.

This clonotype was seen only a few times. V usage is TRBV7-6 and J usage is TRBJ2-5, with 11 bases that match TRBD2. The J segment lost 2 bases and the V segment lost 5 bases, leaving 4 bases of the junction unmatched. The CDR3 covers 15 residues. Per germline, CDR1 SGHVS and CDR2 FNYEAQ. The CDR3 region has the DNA TGTGCCAGCAGCCCTAGCGGGGGGCTGCAAGAGACCCAGTACTTC. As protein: CASSPSGGLQETQYF. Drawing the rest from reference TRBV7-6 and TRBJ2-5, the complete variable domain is GAGVSQSPRYKVTKRGQDVALRCDPISGHVSLYWYRQALGQGPEFLTYFNYEAQQDKSGLPNDRFSAERPEGSISTLTIQRTEQRDSAMYRCASSPSGGLQETQYFGPGTRLLVL.

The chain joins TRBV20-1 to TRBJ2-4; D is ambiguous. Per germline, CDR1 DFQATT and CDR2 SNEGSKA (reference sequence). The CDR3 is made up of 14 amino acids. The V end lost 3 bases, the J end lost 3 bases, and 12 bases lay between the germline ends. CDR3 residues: CSARPWDVKNIQYF. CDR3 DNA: TGCAGTGCTAGGCCCTGGGATGTCAAAAACATTCAGTACTTC.

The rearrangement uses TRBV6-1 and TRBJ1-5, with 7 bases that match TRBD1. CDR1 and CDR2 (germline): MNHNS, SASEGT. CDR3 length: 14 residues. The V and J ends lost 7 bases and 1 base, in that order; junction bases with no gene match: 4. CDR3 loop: CASTSGGSNQPQHF. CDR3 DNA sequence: TGTGCCAGCACCTCAGGGGGGAGCAATCAGCCCCAGCATTTT.

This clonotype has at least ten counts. The CDR3: CATSTGNGYTF. Here the CDR3 DNA reads TGTGCCACCAGTACAGGGAATGGCTACACCTTC. V is TRBV24-1 and J is TRBJ1-2; perhaps TRBD1 as D (6 bases). Looked up from germline, CDR1 is KGHDR and CDR2 is SFDVKD. The length of the CDR3 is 11 residues. Trimming cost V 6 bases and J 6 bases, with 7 bases left between them.

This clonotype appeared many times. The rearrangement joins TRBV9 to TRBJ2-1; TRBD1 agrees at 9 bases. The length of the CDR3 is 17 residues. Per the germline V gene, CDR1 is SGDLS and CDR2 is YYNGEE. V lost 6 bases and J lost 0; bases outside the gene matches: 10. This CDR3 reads CASTLTGGPSSYNEQFF. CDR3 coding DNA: TGTGCCAGCACACTTACAGGGGGCCCGAGCTCCTACAATGAGCAGTTCTTC.

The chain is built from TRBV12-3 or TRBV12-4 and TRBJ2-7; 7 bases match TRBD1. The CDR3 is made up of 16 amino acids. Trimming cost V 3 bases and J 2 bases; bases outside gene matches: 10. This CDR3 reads CASSLTPGQRTYEQYF. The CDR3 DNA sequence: TGTGCCAGCAGTTTGACACCGGGACAGCGTACCTACGAGCAGTACTTC.

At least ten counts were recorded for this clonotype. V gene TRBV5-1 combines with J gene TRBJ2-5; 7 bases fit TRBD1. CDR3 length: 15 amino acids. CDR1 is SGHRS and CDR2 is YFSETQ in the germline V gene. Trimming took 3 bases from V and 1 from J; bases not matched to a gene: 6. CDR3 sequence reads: CASSSVTGVQETQYF. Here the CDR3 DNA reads TGCGCCAGCAGCTCGGTAACAGGGGTCCAAGAGACCCAGTACTTC.

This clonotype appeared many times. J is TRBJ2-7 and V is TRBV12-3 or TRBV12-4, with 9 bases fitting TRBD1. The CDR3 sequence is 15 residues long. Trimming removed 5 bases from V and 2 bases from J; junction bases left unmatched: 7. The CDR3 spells CASSPTGQGPYEQYF. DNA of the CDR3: TGTGCCAGCAGTCCAACAGGACAGGGGCCCTACGAGCAGTACTTC.

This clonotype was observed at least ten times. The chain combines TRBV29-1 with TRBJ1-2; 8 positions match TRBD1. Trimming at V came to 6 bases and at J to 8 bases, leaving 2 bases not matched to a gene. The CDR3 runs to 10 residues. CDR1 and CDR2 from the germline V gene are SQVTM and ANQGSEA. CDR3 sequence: CSVDRVGYTF. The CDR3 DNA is TGCAGCGTGGACAGGGTCGGCTACACCTTC.

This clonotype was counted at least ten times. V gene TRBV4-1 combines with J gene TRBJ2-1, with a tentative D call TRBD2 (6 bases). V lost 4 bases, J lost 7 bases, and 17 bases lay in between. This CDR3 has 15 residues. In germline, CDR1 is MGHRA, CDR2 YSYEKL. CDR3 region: CASSPPERGGNEQFF. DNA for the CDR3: TGCGCCAGCAGCCCCCCGGAAAGAGGAGGGAATGAGCAGTTCTTC.

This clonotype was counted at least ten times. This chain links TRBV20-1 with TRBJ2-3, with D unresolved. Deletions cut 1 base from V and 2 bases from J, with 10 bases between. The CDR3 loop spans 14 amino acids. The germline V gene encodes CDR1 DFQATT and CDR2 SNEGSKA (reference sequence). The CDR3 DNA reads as TGCAGTGCTAGAGGCTCGCGGCTCACAGATACGCAGTATTTT. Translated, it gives CSARGSRLTDTQYF.

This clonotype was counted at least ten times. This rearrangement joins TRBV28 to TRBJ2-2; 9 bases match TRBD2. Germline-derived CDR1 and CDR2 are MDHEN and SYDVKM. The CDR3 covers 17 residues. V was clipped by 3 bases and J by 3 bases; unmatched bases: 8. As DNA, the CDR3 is TGTGCCAGCAGTTTCCTTCGACTAGCGGCCCACACCGGGGAGCTGTTTTTT. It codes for CASSFLRLAAHTGELFF. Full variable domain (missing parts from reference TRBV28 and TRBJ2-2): DVKVTQSSRYLVKRTGEKVFLECVQDMDHENMFWYRQDPGLGLRLIYFSYDVKMKEKGDIPEGYSVSREKKERFSLILESASTNQTSMYLCASSFLRLAAHTGELFFGEGSRLTVL.

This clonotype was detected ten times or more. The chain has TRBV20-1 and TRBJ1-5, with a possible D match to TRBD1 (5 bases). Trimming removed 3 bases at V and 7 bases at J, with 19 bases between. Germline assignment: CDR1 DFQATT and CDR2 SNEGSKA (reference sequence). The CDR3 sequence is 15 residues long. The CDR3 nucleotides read TGCAGTGCTAGTGGGACGCCGGTAAACTACCAGCCCCAGCATTTT. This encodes CSASGTPVNYQPQHF.

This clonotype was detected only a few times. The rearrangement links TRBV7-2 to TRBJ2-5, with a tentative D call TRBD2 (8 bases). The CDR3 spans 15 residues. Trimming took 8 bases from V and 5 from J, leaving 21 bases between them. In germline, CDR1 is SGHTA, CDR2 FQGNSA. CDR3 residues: CASEGGRSRGETQYF. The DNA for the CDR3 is TGTGCCAGCGAAGGCGGGAGGTCCAGGGGGGAGACCCAGTACTTC.

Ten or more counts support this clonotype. CDR3 amino acids: CSALKEANTGELFF. DNA of the CDR3: TGCAGTGCCCTCAAGGAAGCGAACACCGGGGAGCTGTTTTTT. V is TRBV20-1 and J is TRBJ2-2; D gene ambiguous. CDR1 DFQATT and CDR2 SNEGSKA come from the germline V gene (reference sequence). The CDR3 totals 14 residues. The V end was cut by 6 bases, the J end by 0 bases, with 11 bases between.

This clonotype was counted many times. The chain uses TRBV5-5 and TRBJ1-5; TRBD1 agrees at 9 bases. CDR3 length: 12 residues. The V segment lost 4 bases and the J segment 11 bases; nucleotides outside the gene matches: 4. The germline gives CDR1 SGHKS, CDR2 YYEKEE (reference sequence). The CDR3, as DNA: TGTGCCAGCAGCGCGGACAGGGGCTCCCAGCATTTT. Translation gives CASSADRGSQHF.

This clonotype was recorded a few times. CDR3 amino acids: CAGEDRGISNEQFF. In DNA, the CDR3 is TGTGCCGGCGAAGACAGGGGCATCAGCAATGAGCAGTTCTTC. The gene calls are TRBV6-1 and TRBJ2-1; 8 nucleotides match TRBD1. Trimming cost V 11 bases and J 6 bases; bases outside gene matches: 12. Germline V gene data show CDR1 as MNHNS and CDR2 as SASEGT. The CDR3 totals 14 residues.

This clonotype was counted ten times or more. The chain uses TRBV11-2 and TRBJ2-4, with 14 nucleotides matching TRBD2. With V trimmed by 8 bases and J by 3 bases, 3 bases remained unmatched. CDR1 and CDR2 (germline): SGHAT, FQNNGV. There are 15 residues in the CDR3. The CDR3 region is CASRLAGGGKNIQYF. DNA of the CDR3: TGTGCCAGCCGACTAGCGGGAGGGGGCAAAAACATTCAGTACTTC.

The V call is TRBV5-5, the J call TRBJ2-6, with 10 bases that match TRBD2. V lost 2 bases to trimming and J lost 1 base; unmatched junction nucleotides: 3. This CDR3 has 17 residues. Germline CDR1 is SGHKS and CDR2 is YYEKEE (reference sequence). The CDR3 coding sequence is TGTGCCAGCAGCTTAGCGGGAGGGCATTCTGGGGCCAACGTCCTGACTTTC. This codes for CASSLAGGHSGANVLTF.

Written as DNA, the CDR3 is TGTGCAAGTCGCTTTAGTCCCGGGACAGGGTTGGGCACTGAAGCTTTCTTT. This encodes CASRFSPGTGLGTEAFF. This sequence joins TRBV12-2 and TRBJ1-1; the table names TRBD1, a call not compared with the DNA. TRBV12-2 is termed a pseudogene. The CDR3 runs to 17 residues.

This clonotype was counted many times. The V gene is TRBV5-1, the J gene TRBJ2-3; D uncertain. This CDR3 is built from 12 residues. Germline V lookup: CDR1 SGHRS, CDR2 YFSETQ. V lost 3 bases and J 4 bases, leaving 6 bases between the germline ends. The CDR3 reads CASSSIPDTQYF. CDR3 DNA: TGCGCCAGCAGCTCGATTCCAGATACGCAGTATTTT.

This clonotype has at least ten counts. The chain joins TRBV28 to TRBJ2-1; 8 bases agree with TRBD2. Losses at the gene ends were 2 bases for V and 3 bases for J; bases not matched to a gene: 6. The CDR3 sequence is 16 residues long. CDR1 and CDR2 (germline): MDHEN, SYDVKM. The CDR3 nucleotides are TGTGCCAGCAGTTTACGAGCGGGGGTATGCTACAATGAGCAGTTCTTC. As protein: CASSLRAGVCYNEQFF.

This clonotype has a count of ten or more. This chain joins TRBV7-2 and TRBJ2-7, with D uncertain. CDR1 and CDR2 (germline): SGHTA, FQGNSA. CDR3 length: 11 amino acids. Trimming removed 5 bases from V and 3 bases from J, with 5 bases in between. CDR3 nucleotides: TGTGCCAGCAGCGGGGACTACGAGCAGTACTTC. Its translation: CASSGDYEQYF.

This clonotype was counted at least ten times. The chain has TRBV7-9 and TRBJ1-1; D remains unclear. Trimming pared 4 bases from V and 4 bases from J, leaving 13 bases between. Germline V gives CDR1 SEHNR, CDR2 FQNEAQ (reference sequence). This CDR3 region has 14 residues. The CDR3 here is CASSSLGGSTEAFF. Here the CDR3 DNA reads TGTGCCAGCAGCTCTTTGGGTGGTAGCACTGAAGCTTTCTTT.

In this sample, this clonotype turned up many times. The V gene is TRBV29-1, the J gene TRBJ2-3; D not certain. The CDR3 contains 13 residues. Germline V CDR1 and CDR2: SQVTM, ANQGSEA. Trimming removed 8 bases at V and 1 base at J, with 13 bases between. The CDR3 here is CSTRLAGTDTQYF. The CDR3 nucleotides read TGCAGCACACGACTGGCGGGCACAGATACGCAGTATTTT.